This T cell receptor (beta chain) comes out of a study of T cells expressing NK-cell markers. UMIs accompanied the 5'RACE template switching by which TCR beta cDNA was made. One entry per CDR3 protein, without DNA, is what TCRdb gives after re-calling the 5' RACE reads. This table holds a few hundred thousand distinct CDR3 sequences. As concerns this clonotype: What it binds is not known.

Whole-study results and caveats: NKG2C+ dominant clonotypes from roughly 6 donors made up about 1.0-8% of CD8+ T cells. Dominance of the CD3+CD56-NKG2C+ fraction by these clonotypes also held in several donors.

The CDR3 consists of 13 residues. Germline lookup yields CDR1 ENHRY and CDR2 SYGVKD. This TCR was sampled from a young man in good health. The chain employs TRBV10-3 and TRBJ2-2. The sample consisted of blood T cells: a sorted CD56 or NKG2C T cell subset, CD4+ or CD8+ T cells, or bulk PBMC T cells (not recorded which). The CDR3 is CAISDEQTGELFF.